This record concerns one TCR beta chain sequence. The source of the sample is a study of blood T cell repertoires in COVID-19. Background on the study: Some COVID-19 samples were acute and others convalescent; all came from the United States, Italy and Spain. T cells, B-cell-depleted T cells, or PBMCs provided the cDNA or gDNA that served as material.

This CDR3 is built from 16 residues. Trimming stripped 4 bases from V and 0 bases from J, with 13 bases between. The germline gives CDR1 MNHEY, CDR2 SVGEGT. The authors' processing: By means of reference gene primer amplification, nucleated cell counts were estimated. Only in-frame clones appear in the TCRdb table, and some are missing; sequencing was by immunoSEQ multiplex PCR. V and J calls and clone size are as listed in that table; D and trimming were resolved from the DNA. The sample has around 30,000 clones, around 90% seen once. This sequence joins TRBV6-2 or TRBV6-3 and TRBJ1-3, with unresolved D. The source of this sequence is a man aged 80 or over with acute or convalescent COVID-19. The sequencing sample was made of peripheral blood. CDR3 in DNA: TGTGCCAGCAGTTTCCCGACGGGATCCTCTGGAAACACCATATATTTT. Translating it yields CASSFPTGSSGNTIYF.